This entry lists 22 T cell receptor beta chains sequenced from one sample in a study of cytomegalovirus exposure and HLA in healthy donors. The PCR was carried out with 60 Vbeta primers and 13 Jbeta primers. Sequenced by immunoSEQ multiplex PCR; TCRdb stores in-frame clones only, minus some. The sample holds 110,000 or so clones, over 60% seen once. Sequences were obtained from PBMCs. The origin of the receptors is a man aged 35 to 55 in good health and CMV-seropositive.

By sample fraction, this clone is medium-sized. The CDR3 reads CASSQGAASNDEQYF. For the CDR3, the DNA is TGCGCCAGCAGCCAAGGGGCTGCTTCCAACGACGAGCAGTACTTC. This chain links TRBV4-1 with TRBJ2-7; D unresolved. CDR3 length: 15 residues. V gave up 1 base and J gave up 5 bases, with 15 bases separating them. CDR1 is MGHRA and CDR2 is YSYEKL in the germline V gene.

The chain has TRBV5-1 and TRBJ2-1; D ambiguous. Germline V CDR1 and CDR2: SGHRS, YFSETQ. V was pared by 0 bases and J by 2 bases, with 3 bases between. This CDR3 comprises 13 residues. Here the CDR3 DNA reads TGCGCCAGCAGCTTGGACACCTACAATGAGCAGTTCTTC. As protein: CASSLDTYNEQFF.

V is TRBV27 and J is TRBJ1-6, with TRBD1 matching over 10 bases. The CDR3 runs to 14 residues. Germline CDR1 MNHEY, CDR2 SMNVEV (reference sequence). V lost 2 bases to trimming and J lost 9 bases; unmatched junction nucleotides: 1. The CDR3 coding sequence is TGTGCCAGCAGTTTAAGACAGGGGGCTTCACCCCTCCACTTT. It encodes CASSLRQGASPLHF.

The chain is built from TRBV4-1 and TRBJ1-2; 9 bases fit TRBD1. J gave up 5 bases and V 1 base, and 11 bases lay outside the gene matches. Germline CDR1 MGHRA, CDR2 YSYEKL. This CDR3 is built from 17 residues. The CDR3 loop reads CASSQAQIGTGSYGYTF. The CDR3 bases are TGCGCCAGCAGCCAAGCCCAGATCGGGACAGGGTCGTATGGCTACACCTTC.

This chain connects TRBV19 to TRBJ1-5; D is perhaps TRBD1 (6 bases). The length of the CDR3 is 14 residues. Germline-derived CDR1 and CDR2 are LNHDA and SQIVND (reference sequence). Trimming pared 3 bases from V and 7 bases from J, leaving 13 bases between. The DNA for the CDR3 is TGTGCCAGTAGTATCCAAACAGGGTACCAGCCCCAGCATTTT. Residues: CASSIQTGYQPQHF.

The chain joins TRBV10-1 to TRBJ2-7, with D maybe TRBD1 (6 bases). Germline CDR1 reads WNHNN; CDR2 reads SYGVQD (reference sequence). The CDR3 sequence is 12 residues long. The germline V and J ends were trimmed by 8 bases and 2 bases, with 10 bases remaining between them. CDR3 residues: CASPTGTYEQYF. The CDR3 nucleotides are TGCGCCAGCCCGACAGGTACCTACGAGCAGTACTTC.

This clone was recorded once. J is TRBJ2-7 and V is TRBV5-5; a possible D gene is TRBD1 (6 bases). The CDR3 length is 15 residues. The V end lost 4 bases, the J end lost 10 bases, and 24 bases lay between the germline ends. Looked up from germline, CDR1 is SGHKS and CDR2 is YYEKEE (reference sequence). The CDR3 is CASSTTQGYTSYQYF. CDR3 in DNA: TGTGCCAGCAGCACTACCCAGGGGTATACGAGTTACCAGTACTTC.

The chain carries TRBV9 and TRBJ2-3; D gene ambiguous. The CDR3 length is 14 residues. Trimming pared 1 base from V and 2 bases from J, leaving 8 bases between. Germline loops: CDR1 SGDLS, CDR2 YYNGEE. CDR3 loop: CASSVSAITDTQYF. The CDR3 DNA follows: TGTGCCAGCAGCGTAAGTGCGATCACAGATACGCAGTATTTT.

The CDR3: CASSTGRQALMNTEAFF. CDR3 bases: TGTGCCAGCAGCACTGGACGACAGGCCCTCATGAACACTGAAGCTTTCTTT. The gene calls are TRBV7-9 and TRBJ1-1, with D possibly TRBD1 on 6 matching bases. Trimming cost V 5 bases and J 0 bases, with 19 bases left between them. Germline V lookup: CDR1 SEHNR, CDR2 FQNEAQ (reference sequence). CDR3 length equals 17 residues.

Only one count was recorded for this clone. The V and J genes are TRBV6-5 and TRBJ1-1; D is uncertain. This CDR3 contains 12 residues. Trimming shortened V by 8 bases and J by 0 bases, and 7 bases separated the two germline ends. CDR1 is MNHEY, CDR2 SVGAGI, per germline. The CDR3 spells CASFRLNTEAFF. DNA for the CDR3: TGTGCCAGCTTCCGGTTGAACACTGAAGCTTTCTTT.

This chain joins TRBV5-4 and TRBJ2-4; a possible D gene is TRBD2 (6 bases). The CDR3 totals 12 residues. Trimming left V 4 bases short and J 7 bases short, with 9 bases between. CDR1 and CDR2 from the germline V gene are SGHNT and YYREEE (reference sequence). Here the CDR3 DNA reads TGTGCCAGCAGCCCGGGAGAGAACATTCAGTACTTC. Translated, it gives CASSPGENIQYF. Variable domain in full (rest from reference TRBV5-4 and TRBJ2-4): ETGVTQSPTHLIKTRGQQVTLRCSSQSGHNTVSWYQQALGQGPQFIFQYYREEENGRGNFPPRFSGLQFPNYSSELNVNALELDDSALYLCASSPGENIQYFGAGTRLSVL.

The chain links TRBV7-2 to TRBJ2-6, with no clear D. Germline V lookup: CDR1 SGHTA, CDR2 FQGNSA. V shed 0 bases and J shed 0 bases, with 3 bases lying between them. The CDR3 loop spans 15 amino acids. CDR3 in amino acids: CASSLASSGANVLTF. CDR3 in DNA: TGTGCCAGCAGCTTAGCGAGCTCTGGGGCCAACGTCCTGACTTTC.

This clone was counted only a few times. The DNA of the CDR3 is TGTGCCAGCAGTTTTCAACAGTTGACCTACGAGCAGTACTTC. Residues: CASSFQQLTYEQYF. The rearrangement links TRBV28 to TRBJ2-7; D not certain. This CDR3 has 14 amino acids. V was cut by 3 bases and J by 2 bases, with 11 bases left in between. CDR1 is MDHEN, CDR2 SYDVKM, per germline.

V usage is TRBV14 and J usage is TRBJ1-4, with D hard to call. CDR1 SGHDN and CDR2 FVKESK come from the germline V gene. This CDR3 contains 16 residues. V was clipped by 1 base and J by 2 bases, with 11 bases between them. DNA of the CDR3: TGTGCCAGCAGCCAAGTTCGGCAGGCCACTAATGAAAAACTGTTTTTT. It codes for CASSQVRQATNEKLFF.

This CDR3 reads CAISDRGGSRETQYF. As DNA, the CDR3 is TGTGCCATCAGTGATAGGGGAGGATCCCGGGAGACCCAGTACTTC. This chain joins TRBV10-3 and TRBJ2-5; maybe TRBD2 (6 bases). V was trimmed by 3 bases and J by 5 bases, leaving 16 bases between them. CDR1 is ENHRY and CDR2 is SYGVKD in the germline V gene. CDR3 size: 15 residues.

This chain connects TRBV5-1 to TRBJ2-7; no firm D call. The CDR3 contains 12 residues. Trimming removed 0 bases at V and 3 bases at J, with 4 bases between. CDR1 and CDR2 (germline): SGHRS, YFSETQ. In DNA form, the CDR3 reads TGCGCCAGCAGCTTGGACAACTACGAGCAGTACTTC. This sequence encodes CASSLDNYEQYF.

The V call is TRBV7-9, the J call TRBJ2-7; weak D call: TRBD1 (6 bases). The length of the CDR3 is 16 residues. CDR1 SEHNR and CDR2 FQNEAQ come from the germline V gene (reference sequence). Trimming took 1 base from V and 3 from J, leaving 16 bases between them. This chain's CDR3 is CASSLGTGTPGYEQYF. The CDR3, as DNA: TGTGCCAGCAGCTTAGGGACCGGGACACCCGGCTACGAGCAGTACTTC.

The chain uses TRBV6-1 and TRBJ1-5; D gene uncertain. Germline-derived CDR1 and CDR2 are MNHNS and SASEGT. This CDR3 has 15 residues. Trimming removed 3 bases at V and 3 bases at J, with 12 bases between. The CDR3 sequence: CASSDPENTNQPQHF. DNA of the CDR3: TGTGCCAGCAGTGATCCAGAAAATACCAATCAGCCCCAGCATTTT.

This clone was seen once. The chain uses TRBV6-5 and TRBJ1-5; D is ambiguous. From germline, CDR1 is MNHEY and CDR2 SVGAGI. This CDR3 has 12 residues. Deletions cut 10 bases from V and 4 bases from J, with 11 bases between. The CDR3 DNA reads TGTGCCACCAAAACCGGGAATCAGCCCCAGCATTTT. Protein sequence: CATKTGNQPQHF.

This clone was counted once. The V gene is TRBV10-1, the J gene TRBJ2-7; no firm D call. The V end was cut by 2 bases, the J end by 3 bases, with 8 bases between. Germline values: CDR1 WNHNN, CDR2 SYGVQD (reference sequence). The CDR3 contains 13 residues. CDR3 DNA: TGCGCCAGCAGTGAGCCAGGAAACTACGAGCAGTACTTC. Its protein is CASSEPGNYEQYF.

The chain joins TRBV6-1 to TRBJ2-2; a weak D match, TRBD2 (5 bases). V lost 5 bases and J lost 4, with 11 bases in between. CDR1 is MNHNS, CDR2 SASEGT, per germline. The CDR3 sequence is 14 residues long. CDR3 sequence (DNA): TGTGCCAGCAGTAATGAGCGGATCACCGGGGAGCTGTTTTTT. Translation: CASSNERITGELFF.

This clone was seen only a few times. The rearrangement uses TRBV30 and TRBJ1-6; weak D call: TRBD1 (5 bases). The ends were cut back, 3 bases at V and 6 bases at J, with 18 bases in the middle. In germline, CDR1 is GTSNPN, CDR2 SVGIG (reference sequence). The CDR3 has 16 residues. DNA of the CDR3: TGTGCCTGGAGCCCCGATGGCGGGGGGTTTAATTCACCCCTCCACTTT. It is translated as CAWSPDGGGFNSPLHF.